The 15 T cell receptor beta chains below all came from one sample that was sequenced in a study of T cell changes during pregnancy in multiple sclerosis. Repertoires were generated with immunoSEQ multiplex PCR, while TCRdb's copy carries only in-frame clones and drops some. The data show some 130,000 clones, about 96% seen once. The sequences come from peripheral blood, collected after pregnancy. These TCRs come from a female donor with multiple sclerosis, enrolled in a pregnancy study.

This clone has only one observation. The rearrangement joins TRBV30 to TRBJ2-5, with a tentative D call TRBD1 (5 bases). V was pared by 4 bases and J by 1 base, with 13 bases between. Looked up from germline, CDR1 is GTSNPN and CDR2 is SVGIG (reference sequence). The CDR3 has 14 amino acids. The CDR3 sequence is CAWMRQTVQETQYF. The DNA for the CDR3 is TGTGCCTGGATGCGGCAGACAGTCCAAGAGACCCAGTACTTC.

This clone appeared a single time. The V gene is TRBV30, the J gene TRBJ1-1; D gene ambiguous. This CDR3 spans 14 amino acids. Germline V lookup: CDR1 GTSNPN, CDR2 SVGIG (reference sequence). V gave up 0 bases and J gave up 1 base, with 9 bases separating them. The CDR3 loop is CAWSVLSRNTEAFF. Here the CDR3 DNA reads TGTGCCTGGAGTGTACTTAGCAGGAACACTGAAGCTTTCTTT.

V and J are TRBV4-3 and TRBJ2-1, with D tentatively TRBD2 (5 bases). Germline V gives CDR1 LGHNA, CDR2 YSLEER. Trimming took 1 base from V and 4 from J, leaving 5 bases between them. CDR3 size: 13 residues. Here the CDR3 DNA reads TGCGCCAGCAGCCAAGCGGGGTACAATGAGCAGTTCTTC. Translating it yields CASSQAGYNEQFF.

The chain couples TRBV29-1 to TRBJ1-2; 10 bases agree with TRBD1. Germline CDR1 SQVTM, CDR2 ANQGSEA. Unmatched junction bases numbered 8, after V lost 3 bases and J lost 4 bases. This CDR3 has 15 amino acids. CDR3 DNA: TGCAGCGTTGAGGGGACAGGGGAGGCGGTCTATGGCTACACCTTC. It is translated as CSVEGTGEAVYGYTF.

The CDR3 sequence is CAISEGQGIEQYF. CDR3 in DNA: TGTGCCATCAGTGAGGGACAGGGAATCGAGCAGTACTTC. J is TRBJ2-7 and V is TRBV10-3, with 8 bases matching TRBD1. This CDR3 has 13 residues. The V segment lost 2 bases and the J segment 6 bases; nucleotides outside the gene matches: 3. Germline V lookup: CDR1 ENHRY, CDR2 SYGVKD.

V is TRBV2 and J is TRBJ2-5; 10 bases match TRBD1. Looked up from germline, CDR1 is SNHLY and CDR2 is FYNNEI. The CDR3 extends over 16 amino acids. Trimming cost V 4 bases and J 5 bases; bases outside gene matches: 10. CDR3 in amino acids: CASSGRRQGAGETQYF. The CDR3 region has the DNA TGTGCCAGCAGTGGGAGGAGACAGGGGGCTGGGGAGACCCAGTACTTC.

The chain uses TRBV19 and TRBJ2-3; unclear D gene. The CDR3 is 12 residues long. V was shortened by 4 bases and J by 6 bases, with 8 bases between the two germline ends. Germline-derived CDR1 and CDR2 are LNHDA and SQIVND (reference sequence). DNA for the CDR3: TGTGCCAGTAGTACCTGGGCGGATACGCAGTATTTT. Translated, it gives CASSTWADTQYF.

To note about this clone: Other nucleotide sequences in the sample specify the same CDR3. In DNA form, the CDR3 reads TGTGCCAGCAGTTACATGGGGGCGAGCAATCAGCCCCAGCATTTT. Amino acids: CASSYMGASNQPQHF. The chain links TRBV6-6 to TRBJ1-5, with a possible D match to TRBD1 (6 bases). Between the trimmed V and J ends, which lost 2 bases and 1 base, there was a span of 9 bases. The V gene's germline CDR1 is MNHNY and CDR2 SVGAGI (reference sequence). The CDR3 is made up of 15 amino acids.

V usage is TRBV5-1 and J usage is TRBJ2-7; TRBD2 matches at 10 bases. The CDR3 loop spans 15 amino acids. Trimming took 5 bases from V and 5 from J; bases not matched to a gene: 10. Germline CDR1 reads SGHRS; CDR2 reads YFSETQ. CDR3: CASSRIAGGLDEQYF. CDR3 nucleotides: TGCGCCAGCAGTCGCATAGCGGGAGGTCTAGACGAGCAGTACTTC.

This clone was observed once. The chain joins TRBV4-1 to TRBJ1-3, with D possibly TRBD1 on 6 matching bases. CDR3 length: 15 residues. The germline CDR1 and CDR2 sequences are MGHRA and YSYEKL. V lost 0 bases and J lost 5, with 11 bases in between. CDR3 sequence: CASSQEYRERNTIYF. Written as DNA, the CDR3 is TGCGCCAGCAGCCAAGAATACAGGGAAAGAAACACCATATATTTT.

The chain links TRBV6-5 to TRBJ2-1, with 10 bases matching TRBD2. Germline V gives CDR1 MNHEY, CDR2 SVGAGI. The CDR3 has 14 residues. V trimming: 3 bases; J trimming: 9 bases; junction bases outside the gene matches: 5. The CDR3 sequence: CASSYLAGEGEQFF. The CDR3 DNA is TGTGCCAGCAGTTATCTAGCGGGAGAGGGTGAGCAGTTCTTC.

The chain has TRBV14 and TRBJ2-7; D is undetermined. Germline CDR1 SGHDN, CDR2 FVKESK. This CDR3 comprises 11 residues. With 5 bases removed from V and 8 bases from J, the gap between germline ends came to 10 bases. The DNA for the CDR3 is TGTGCCAGCAGCTCACTGAACCAGCAGTACTTC. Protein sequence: CASSSLNQQYF. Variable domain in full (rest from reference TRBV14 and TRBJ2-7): EAGVTQFPSHSVIEKGQTVTLRCDPISGHDNLYWYRRVMGKEIKFLLHFVKESKQDESGMPNNRFLAERTGGTYSTLKVQPAELEDSGVYFCASSSLNQQYFGPGTRLTVT.

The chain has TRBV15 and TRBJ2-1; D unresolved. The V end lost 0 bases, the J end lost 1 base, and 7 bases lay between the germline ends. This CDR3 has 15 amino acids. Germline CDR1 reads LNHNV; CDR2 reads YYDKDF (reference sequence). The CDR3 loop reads CATSRDTRSYNEQFF. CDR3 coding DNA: TGTGCCACCAGCAGAGACACCAGGTCCTACAATGAGCAGTTCTTC.

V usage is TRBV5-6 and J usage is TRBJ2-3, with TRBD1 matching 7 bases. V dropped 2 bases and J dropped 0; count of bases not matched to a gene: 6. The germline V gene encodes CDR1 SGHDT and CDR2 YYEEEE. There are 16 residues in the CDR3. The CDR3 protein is CASSFKDRSSTDTQYF. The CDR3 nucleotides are TGTGCCAGCAGCTTTAAGGACAGGAGTAGCACAGATACGCAGTATTTT.

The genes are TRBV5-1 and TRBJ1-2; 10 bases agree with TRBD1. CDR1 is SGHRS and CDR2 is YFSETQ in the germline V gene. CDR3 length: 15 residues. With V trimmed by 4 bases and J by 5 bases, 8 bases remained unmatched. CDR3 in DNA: TGCGCCAGCAGCCGCGGGACAGGGGCAGGGTATGGCTACACCTTC. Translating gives CASSRGTGAGYGYTF.